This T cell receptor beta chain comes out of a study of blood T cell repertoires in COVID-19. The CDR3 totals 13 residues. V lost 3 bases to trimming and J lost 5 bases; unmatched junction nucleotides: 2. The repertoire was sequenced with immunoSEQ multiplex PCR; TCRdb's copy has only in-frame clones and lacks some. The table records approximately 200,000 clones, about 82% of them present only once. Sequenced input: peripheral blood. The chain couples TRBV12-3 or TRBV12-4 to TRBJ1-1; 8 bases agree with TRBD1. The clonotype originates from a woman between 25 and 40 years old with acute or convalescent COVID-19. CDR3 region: CASSFTGGTEAFF. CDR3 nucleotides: TGTGCCAGCAGTTTTACAGGGGGAACTGAAGCTTTCTTT.